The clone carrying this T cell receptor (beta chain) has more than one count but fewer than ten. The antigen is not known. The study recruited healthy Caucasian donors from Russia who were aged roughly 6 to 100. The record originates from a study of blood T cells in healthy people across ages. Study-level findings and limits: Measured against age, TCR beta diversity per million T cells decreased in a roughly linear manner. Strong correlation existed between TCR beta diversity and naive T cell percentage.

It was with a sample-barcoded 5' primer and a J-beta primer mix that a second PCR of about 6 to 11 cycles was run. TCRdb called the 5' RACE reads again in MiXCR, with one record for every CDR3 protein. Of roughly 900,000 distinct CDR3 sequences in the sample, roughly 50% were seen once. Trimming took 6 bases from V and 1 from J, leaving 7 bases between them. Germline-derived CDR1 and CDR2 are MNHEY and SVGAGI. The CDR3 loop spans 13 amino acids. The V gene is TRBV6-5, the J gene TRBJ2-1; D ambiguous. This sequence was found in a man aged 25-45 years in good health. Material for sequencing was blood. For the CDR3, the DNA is TGTGCCAGCAGGCTTCGTTCCTACAATGAGCAGTTCTTC. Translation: CASRLRSYNEQFF.